Below are 12 T cell receptor beta chains sequenced from a single sample in a study of T cell changes during pregnancy in multiple sclerosis. Measured with immunoSEQ multiplex PCR; TCRdb has only the in-frame clones, and not every one. The sample lists roughly 39,000 clones, about 91% occurring once. Here the sequenced sample was CD8+ T cells from peripheral blood mononuclear cells, taken after pregnancy. These receptors were collected from a female donor with multiple sclerosis, enrolled in a pregnancy study.

This chain uses TRBV13 with TRBJ1-1, with D unclear. V was shortened by 4 bases and J by 3 bases, with 6 bases between the two germline ends. The germline V gene encodes CDR1 PRHDT and CDR2 FYEKMQ (reference sequence). There are 12 residues in the CDR3. CDR3 sequence (DNA): TGTGCCAGCAGCTGGGGAGACACTGAAGCTTTCTTT. Amino acids: CASSWGDTEAFF.

V gene TRBV7-8 combines with J gene TRBJ2-7; 12 positions match TRBD1. The germline CDR1 and CDR2 sequences are SGHVS and FQNEAQ. The CDR3 runs to 15 residues. V was clipped by 5 bases and J by 7 bases; unmatched bases: 9. CDR3 amino acids: CASSPPGQGAGEQYF. CDR3 nucleotides: TGTGCCAGCAGCCCGCCGGGACAGGGGGCCGGGGAGCAGTACTTC.

The chain uses TRBV19 and TRBJ1-4; no reliable D call. The CDR3 has 14 residues. V dropped 5 bases and J dropped 4 bases, with 11 bases sitting between them. Germline CDR1 and CDR2: LNHDA and SQIVND (reference sequence). CDR3 coding DNA: TGTGCCAGTAGTGAAGCGGGAATTAATGAAAAACTGTTTTTT. Translation: CASSEAGINEKLFF.

This chain uses TRBV28 with TRBJ2-5; unclear D gene. Trimming took off 3 bases at V and 0 bases at J, with 8 bases between the two ends. This CDR3 is 14 amino acids long. CDR1 and CDR2 from the germline V gene are MDHEN and SYDVKM. The chain's CDR3 is CASSFAEYQETQYF. The DNA for the CDR3 is TGTGCCAGCAGTTTCGCGGAGTACCAAGAGACCCAGTACTTC.

CDR3 in DNA: TGTGCCAGCAGCCCTCCGACTCGGGAGACCCAGTACTTC. It yields the protein CASSPPTRETQYF. This chain joins TRBV9 and TRBJ2-5; D remains ambiguous. The CDR3 totals 13 residues. V was clipped by 4 bases and J by 5 bases, with 12 bases between them. Per germline, CDR1 SGDLS and CDR2 YYNGEE.

This chain uses TRBV7-9 with TRBJ2-1; 10 bases agree with TRBD1. The CDR3 totals 16 residues. The germline V gene has CDR1 SEHNR and CDR2 FQNEAQ (reference sequence). V was clipped by 2 bases and J by 5 bases; unmatched bases: 6. For the CDR3, the DNA is TGTGCCAGCAGCTTAAGGGGGACAGGGGTCCACAATGAGCAGTTCTTC. This gives the protein CASSLRGTGVHNEQFF.

The chain joins TRBV4-1 to TRBJ2-1; 11 positions agree with TRBD2. V was clipped by 5 bases and J by 5 bases; unmatched bases: 14. The CDR3 extends over 18 amino acids. The germline V gene encodes CDR1 MGHRA and CDR2 YSYEKL. CDR3 DNA: TGCGCCAGCAGCATAATTCCGGGACTAGCGGTGAACAACAATGAGCAGTTCTTC. This sequence encodes CASSIIPGLAVNNNEQFF.

This chain connects TRBV28 to TRBJ2-1; 8 bases are shared with TRBD2. This CDR3 is 17 amino acids long. Germline values: CDR1 MDHEN, CDR2 SYDVKM. Germline trimming cut 3 bases from V and 4 bases from J; bases unmatched to any gene: 11. CDR3 sequence (DNA): TGTGCCAGCAGTTTGCTGCTAGCGGGTCAGGGATACAATGAGCAGTTCTTC. Translating it yields CASSLLLAGQGYNEQFF.

The CDR3 protein is CASSLGTAYGYTF. The CDR3 DNA sequence: TGTGCCAGCAGCCTCGGGACAGCCTATGGCTACACCTTC. The V gene is TRBV14, the J gene TRBJ1-2; 7 bases are shared with TRBD1. Germline CDR1 reads SGHDN; CDR2 reads FVKESK. This CDR3 has 13 residues. Losses at the gene ends were 4 bases for V and 4 bases for J; bases not matched to a gene: 3.

This clone was seen a single time. The V and J genes are TRBV30 and TRBJ1-1; D unresolved. This CDR3 region has 11 residues. Germline V lookup: CDR1 GTSNPN, CDR2 SVGIG (reference sequence). V lost 7 bases to trimming and J lost 3 bases, with 9 bases between them. The CDR3 nucleotides read TGTGCCTCCAGGTCATACACTGAAGCTTTCTTT. The encoded protein is CASRSYTEAFF.

This rearrangement joins TRBV29-1 to TRBJ2-5; TRBD1 matches at 7 bases. Trimming took 6 bases from V and 1 from J; bases not matched to a gene: 5. Germline V gene sequence: CDR1 SQVTM, CDR2 ANQGSEA. This CDR3 contains 13 residues. DNA for the CDR3: TGCAGCGTCGGCACAGGGGCCCAAGAGACCCAGTACTTC. Translating gives CSVGTGAQETQYF.

V and J are TRBV29-1 and TRBJ2-3; 11 bases match TRBD1. The germline gives CDR1 SQVTM, CDR2 ANQGSEA. CDR3 length equals 14 residues. After removal of 7 bases from V and 4 bases from J, the junction contained 7 bases not matched to a gene. The CDR3 DNA sequence: TGCAGCGCCGCGGGACAGGGGGATCCAGATACGCAGTATTTT. This gives the protein CSAAGQGDPDTQYF.